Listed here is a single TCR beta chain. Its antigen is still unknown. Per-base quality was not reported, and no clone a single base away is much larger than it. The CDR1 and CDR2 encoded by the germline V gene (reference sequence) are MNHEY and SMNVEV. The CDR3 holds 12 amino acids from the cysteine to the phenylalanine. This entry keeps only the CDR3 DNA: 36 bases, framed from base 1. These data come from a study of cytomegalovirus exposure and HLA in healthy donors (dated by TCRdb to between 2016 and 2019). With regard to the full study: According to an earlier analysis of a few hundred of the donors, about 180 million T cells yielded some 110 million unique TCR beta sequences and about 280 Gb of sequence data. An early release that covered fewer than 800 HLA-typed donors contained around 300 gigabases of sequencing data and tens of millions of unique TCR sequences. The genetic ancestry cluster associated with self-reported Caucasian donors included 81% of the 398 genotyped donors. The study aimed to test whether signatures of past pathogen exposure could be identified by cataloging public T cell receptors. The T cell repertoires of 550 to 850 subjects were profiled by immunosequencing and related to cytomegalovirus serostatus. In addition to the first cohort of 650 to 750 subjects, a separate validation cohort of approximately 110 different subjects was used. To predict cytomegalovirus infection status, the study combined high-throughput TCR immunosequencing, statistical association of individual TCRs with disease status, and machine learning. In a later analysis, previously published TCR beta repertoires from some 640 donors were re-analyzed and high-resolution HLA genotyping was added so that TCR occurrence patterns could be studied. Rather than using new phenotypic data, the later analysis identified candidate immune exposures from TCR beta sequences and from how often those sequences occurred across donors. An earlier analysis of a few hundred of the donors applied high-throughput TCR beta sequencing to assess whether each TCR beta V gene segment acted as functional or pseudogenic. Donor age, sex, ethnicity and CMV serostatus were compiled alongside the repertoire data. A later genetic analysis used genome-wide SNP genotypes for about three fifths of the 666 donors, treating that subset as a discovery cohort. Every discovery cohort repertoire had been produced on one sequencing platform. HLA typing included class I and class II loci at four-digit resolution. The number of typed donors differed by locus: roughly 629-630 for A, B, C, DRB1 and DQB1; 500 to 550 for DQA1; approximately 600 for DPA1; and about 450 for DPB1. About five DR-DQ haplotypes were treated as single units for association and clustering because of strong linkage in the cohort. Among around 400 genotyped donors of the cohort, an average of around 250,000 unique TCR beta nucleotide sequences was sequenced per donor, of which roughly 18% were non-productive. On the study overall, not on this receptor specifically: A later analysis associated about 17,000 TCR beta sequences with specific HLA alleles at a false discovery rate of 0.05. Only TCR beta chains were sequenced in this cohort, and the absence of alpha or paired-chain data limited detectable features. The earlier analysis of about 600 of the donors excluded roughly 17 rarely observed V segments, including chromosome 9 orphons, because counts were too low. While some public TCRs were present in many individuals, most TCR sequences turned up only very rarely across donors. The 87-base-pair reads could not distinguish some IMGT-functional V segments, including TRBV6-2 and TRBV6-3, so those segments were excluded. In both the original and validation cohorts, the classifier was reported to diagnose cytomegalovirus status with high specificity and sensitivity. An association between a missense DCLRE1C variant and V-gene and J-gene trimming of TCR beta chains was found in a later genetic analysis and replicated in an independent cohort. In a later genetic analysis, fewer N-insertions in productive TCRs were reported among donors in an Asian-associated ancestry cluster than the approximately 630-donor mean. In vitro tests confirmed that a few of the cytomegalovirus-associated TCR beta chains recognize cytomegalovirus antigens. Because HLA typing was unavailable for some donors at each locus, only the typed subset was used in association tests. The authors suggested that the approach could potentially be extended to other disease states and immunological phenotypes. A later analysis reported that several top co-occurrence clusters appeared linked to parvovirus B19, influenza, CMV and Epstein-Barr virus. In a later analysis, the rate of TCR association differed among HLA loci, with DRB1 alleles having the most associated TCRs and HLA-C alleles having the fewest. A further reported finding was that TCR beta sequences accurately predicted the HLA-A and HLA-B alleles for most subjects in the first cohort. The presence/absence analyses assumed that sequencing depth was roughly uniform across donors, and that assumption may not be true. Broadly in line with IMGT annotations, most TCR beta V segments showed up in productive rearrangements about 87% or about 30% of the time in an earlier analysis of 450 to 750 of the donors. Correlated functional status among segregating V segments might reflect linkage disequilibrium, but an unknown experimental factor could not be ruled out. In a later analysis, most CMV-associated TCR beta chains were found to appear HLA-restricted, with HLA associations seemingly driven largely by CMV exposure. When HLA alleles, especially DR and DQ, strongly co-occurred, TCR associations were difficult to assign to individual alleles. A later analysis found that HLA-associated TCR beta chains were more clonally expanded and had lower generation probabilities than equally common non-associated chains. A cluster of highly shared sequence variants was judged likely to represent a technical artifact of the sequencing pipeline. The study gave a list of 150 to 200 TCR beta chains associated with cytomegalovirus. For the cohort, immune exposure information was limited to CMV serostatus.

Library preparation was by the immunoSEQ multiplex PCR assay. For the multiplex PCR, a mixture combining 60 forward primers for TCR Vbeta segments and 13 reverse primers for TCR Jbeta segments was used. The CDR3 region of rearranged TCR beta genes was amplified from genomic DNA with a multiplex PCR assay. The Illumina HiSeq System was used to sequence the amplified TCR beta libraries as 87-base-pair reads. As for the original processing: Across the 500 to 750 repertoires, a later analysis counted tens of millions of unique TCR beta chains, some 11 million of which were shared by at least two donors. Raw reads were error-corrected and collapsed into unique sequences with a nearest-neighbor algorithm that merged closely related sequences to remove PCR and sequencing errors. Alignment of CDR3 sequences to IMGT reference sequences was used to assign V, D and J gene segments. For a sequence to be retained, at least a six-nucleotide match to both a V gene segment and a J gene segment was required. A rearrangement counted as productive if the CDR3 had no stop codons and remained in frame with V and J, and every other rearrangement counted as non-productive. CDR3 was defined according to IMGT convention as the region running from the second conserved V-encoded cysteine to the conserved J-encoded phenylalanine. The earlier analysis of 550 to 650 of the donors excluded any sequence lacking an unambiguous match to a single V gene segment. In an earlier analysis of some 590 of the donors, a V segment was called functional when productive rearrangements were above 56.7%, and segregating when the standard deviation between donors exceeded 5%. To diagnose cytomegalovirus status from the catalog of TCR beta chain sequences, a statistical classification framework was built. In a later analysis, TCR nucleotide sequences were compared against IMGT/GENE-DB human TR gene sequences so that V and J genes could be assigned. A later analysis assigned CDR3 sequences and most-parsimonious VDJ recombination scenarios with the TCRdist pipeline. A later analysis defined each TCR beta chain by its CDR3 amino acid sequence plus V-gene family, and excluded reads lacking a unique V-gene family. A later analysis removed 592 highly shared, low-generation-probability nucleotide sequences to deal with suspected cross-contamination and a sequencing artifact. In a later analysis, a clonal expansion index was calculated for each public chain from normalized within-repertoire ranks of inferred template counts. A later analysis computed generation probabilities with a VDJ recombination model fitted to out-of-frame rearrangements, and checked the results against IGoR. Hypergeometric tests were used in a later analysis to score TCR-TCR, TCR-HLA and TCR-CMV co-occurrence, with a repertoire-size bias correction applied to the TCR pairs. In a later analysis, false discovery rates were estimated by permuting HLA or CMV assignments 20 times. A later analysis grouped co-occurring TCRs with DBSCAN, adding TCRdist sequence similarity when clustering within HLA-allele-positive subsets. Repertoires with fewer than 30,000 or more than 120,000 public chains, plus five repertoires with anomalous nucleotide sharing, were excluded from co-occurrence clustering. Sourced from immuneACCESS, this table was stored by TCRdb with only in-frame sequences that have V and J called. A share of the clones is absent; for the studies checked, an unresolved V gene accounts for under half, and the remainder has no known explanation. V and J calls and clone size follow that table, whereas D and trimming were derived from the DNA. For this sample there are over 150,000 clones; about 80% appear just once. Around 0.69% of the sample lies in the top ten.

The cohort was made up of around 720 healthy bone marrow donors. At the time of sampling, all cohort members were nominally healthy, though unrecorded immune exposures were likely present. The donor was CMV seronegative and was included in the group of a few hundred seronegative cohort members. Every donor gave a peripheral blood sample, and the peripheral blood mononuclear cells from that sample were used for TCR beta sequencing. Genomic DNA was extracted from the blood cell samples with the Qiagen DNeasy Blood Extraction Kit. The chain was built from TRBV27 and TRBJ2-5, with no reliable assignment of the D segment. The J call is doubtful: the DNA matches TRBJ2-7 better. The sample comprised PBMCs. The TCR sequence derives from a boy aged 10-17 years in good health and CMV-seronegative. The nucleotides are TGTGCCAGCAGTCCCGTACGAAACGAGCAGTACTTC. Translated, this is CASSPVRNEQYF.